The rows below give T cell receptor beta chains drawn from one sample of a study of technical replicates of blood from a few donors. Assay used: immunoSEQ multiplex PCR; TCRdb lists only in-frame clones, some missing. The sample has 75,000 to 95,000 clones; approximately 94% are singletons. The sample consisted of T cells isolated from PBMCs. The receptors were gathered from a human donor in good health. The CDR3 runs from the conserved cysteine through the conserved F or W.

TRBV11-2,CASSLAGVTYEQYF
TRBV19,CASSLKTGLDGYTF
TRBV5-4,CASSFDSTEAFF
TRBV18,CASSGTGGTDTQYF
TRBV30,CAWRPGQNYGYTF
TRBV7-3,CASSRSTGSGYEQYF
TRBV5-1,CASKYKASGASTDTQYF
TRBV21-1,CASSKVPGLAGSSTDTQYF
TRBV7-2,CASSFFGGSNTEAFF
TRBV7-9,CASSFDRSNEKLFF
TRBV10-1,CASSEFTSGTGADEQYF
TRBV15,CATSQEPGGKQYF
TRBV29-1,CSGRTGGYEQYF
TRBV7-9,CASSLGAGRLAGGADTQYF
TRBV6-1,CASSVGGLGVFNYGYTF
TRBV11-2,CASSFPGTGVGYTF
TRBV5-1,CASSFGSRDPTDTQYF
TRBV7-6,CASSSRGGGPTSGANVLTF
TRBV10-3,CAISDLTGGGYTF
TRBV19,CASTAARVWYF
TRBV11-2,CASSLKGQGFGLYGYTF
TRBV10-3,CAISPIGNEQFF
TRBV7-9,CASSLLGQVQYF
TRBV2,CASKLDRELQETQYF
TRBV7-8,CASRQGLDLLSETQYF
TRBV11-2,CASSHGQLNQPQHF